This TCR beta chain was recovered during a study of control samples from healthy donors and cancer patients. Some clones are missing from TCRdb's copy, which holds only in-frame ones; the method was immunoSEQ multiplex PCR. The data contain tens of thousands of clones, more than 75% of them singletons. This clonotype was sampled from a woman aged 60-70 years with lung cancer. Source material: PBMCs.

The CDR3 region is CSVDRDTGELFF. The CDR3 nucleotides are TGCAGCGTTGACCGGGACACCGGGGAGCTGTTTTTT. The rearrangement uses TRBV29-1 and TRBJ2-2; D gene uncertain. Trimming took 3 bases from V and 3 from J, leaving 5 bases between them. The CDR3 has 12 amino acids. Germline assignment: CDR1 SQVTM and CDR2 ANQGSEA.